The sequence of this T cell receptor beta chain was determined in a study of Tregs in tolerant kidney transplant recipients (dated by TCRdb to about 2019). Some background on the complete study: TCRbeta sequencing was used in the study to identify donor-specific regulatory T cells before combined kidney and bone marrow transplantation, and the identified cells were then tracked after transplant. Several methods of expanding Tregs specific for an allogeneic donor were compared by TCRbeta repertoire sequencing in 3 healthy controls.

Results and caveats for the whole study, not just this receptor: The most biologically relevant and donor-specific TCRbeta repertoire appeared to be identified by expanding Tregs with activated donor B cells. Although technical replication error seemed to be minimal, the question of biological reproducibility was not addressed directly. The study was limited by small patient numbers, and the findings need validation in larger populations and under other immunosuppression protocols.

Turning to this clone: This receptor's antigen is unknown. Base quality data are lacking; no much larger clone is found one base away.

Thawed PBMCs were FACS-sorted into unstimulated Tregs (CD4+CD25+CD127-), CD4+ non-Tregs (CD4+CD25-), CD4 cells and CD8 cells. Healthy control blood came either as purchased buffy coats or from healthy volunteers. Healthy control blood was separated into PBMCs by Ficoll density gradient and cryopreserved, and patient PBMCs were collected both before and after transplant. Per the germline V gene, SGHVS is the CDR1 and FQNEAQ is the CDR2. Cut back by 0 bases and 6 bases, the V and J ends lie 11 bases apart. The CDR3 starts with the cysteine, ends with the phenylalanine, and has 15 residues. Of the read, only the CDR3 DNA is kept; its 45 bases are in frame from base 1. For TCRbeta CDR3 sequencing, genomic DNA was extracted from sorted cells using the QIAGEN DNeasy Blood and Tissue Kit. High-throughput TCRbeta CDR3 sequencing was carried out commercially through immunoSEQ, with PCR amplification with bias correction and internal controls included. As for how the authors treated the data: A unique productive TCRbeta sequence was defined by the CDR3 nucleotide sequence when primers matched, and otherwise by the CDR3 amino acid sequence together with the Vbeta and Jbeta genes. Sorting error was corrected by removing sequences shared between sorted populations at a frequency ratio of 2:1 or less, and the remaining shared sequences were assigned to the higher population. A sequence was defined as donor-reactive if the sequence was expanded at least 5-fold in CFSE-low cells compared with unstimulated cells and had a frequency of at least 0.01% in CFSE-low cells. Jensen-Shannon divergence, calculated on the top 100 TCRbeta sequences ranked by frequency, was used to quantify repertoire divergence. For samples with multiple sequencing runs, sorting error was corrected in each run separately before the runs were combined. TCRdb obtained this table from immuneACCESS and retained in-frame rearrangements with V and J assigned. These tables miss some clones; where compared with another copy, unresolved V genes account for less than half of the shortfall, and the remainder is unexplained. That table furnishes V, J and clone size, whereas the DNA furnished D and trimming. The sample table holds under 100,000 clones, of which approximately 92% were seen once. The ten biggest clones cover around 4.5% of the sample.

The sequencing sample was made of CD8+ T cells from blood. The receptor was isolated from a human donor in good health. The rearranged chain carries TRBV7-8 and TRBJ2-2; the D gene cannot be resolved beyond TRBD1 or TRBD2, each matching 5 bases. The nucleotides read TGTGCCAGCAGCTTAGCGCCCGAGGGGCCCGGGGAGCTGTTTTTT. This translates into CASSLAPEGPGELFF.